This note documents a single T cell receptor beta chain sequence. The sample holds other DNA sequences that translate to the same CDR3. This entry comes from a study of T cell changes during pregnancy in multiple sclerosis. Sequenced by immunoSEQ multiplex PCR; TCRdb stores in-frame clones only, minus some. The sample lists about 56,000 clones; approximately 90% were seen once. The starting material was peripheral blood, obtained in the first trimester of pregnancy. This receptor was identified in a female donor in good health, enrolled as a control in a pregnancy study.

The CDR3 protein is CASSLLAGGPNEQFF. The CDR3 DNA sequence: TGCGCCAGCAGCTTGTTAGCGGGGGGGCCAAATGAGCAGTTCTTC. V usage is TRBV5-1 and J usage is TRBJ2-1; 11 nucleotides line up with TRBD2. CDR1 SGHRS and CDR2 YFSETQ come from the germline V gene. J lost 7 bases, V lost 1 base, and 4 bases had no gene match. The CDR3 covers 15 residues.